The clone carrying this TCR beta chain has only one observation. Trimming took 3 bases from V and 4 from J; bases not matched to a gene: 6. The germline gives CDR1 MNHNY, CDR2 SVGAGI (reference sequence). The CDR3 is 15 amino acids. The sample belongs to a study of T cell responses to AZD1222 COVID-19 vaccine. TCRdb's copy holds only in-frame clones and misses some; the assay was immunoSEQ multiplex PCR. The sample lists over 110,000 clones, 90% occurring once. This specimen consisted of peripheral blood, obtained 28 days after the second AZD1222 dose. The chain carries TRBV6-6 and TRBJ1-2; 9 bases are a match to TRBD1. This sequence was found in an adult who received the AZD1222 COVID-19 vaccine. Here the CDR3 reads CASSYYGQGSYGYTF. CDR3 nucleotide sequence: TGTGCCAGCAGTTATTACGGACAGGGGAGCTATGGCTACACCTTC.